The sequence of this T cell receptor (beta chain) was determined in a study of beta chain features in type 1 diabetes. The CDR3 length is 13 residues. The trim removed 6 bases at V and 5 bases at J, leaving 5 bases unmatched. CDR1 and CDR2 (germline): SQVTM, ANQGSEA. cDNA synthesis used the whole RNA isolate, giving expressed TCRB sequences. Sequencing was performed with immunoSEQ multiplex PCR; in TCRdb, only in-frame clones are kept and a portion is missing. The profile covers about 370,000 clones, with over 12% appearing a single time and roughly 0.019% taken by the ten largest. This clone came up a few times.

The sequenced material came from naive CD4+ T cells from blood. This sequence originates from a woman between 18 and 30 years old in good health. The rearrangement links TRBV29-1 to TRBJ2-7, with TRBD2 matching over 12 bases. CDR3 nucleotide sequence: TGCAGCGTAGTCGGACTAGCGGGAAACGAGCAGTACTTC. Its translation is CSVVGLAGNEQYF.